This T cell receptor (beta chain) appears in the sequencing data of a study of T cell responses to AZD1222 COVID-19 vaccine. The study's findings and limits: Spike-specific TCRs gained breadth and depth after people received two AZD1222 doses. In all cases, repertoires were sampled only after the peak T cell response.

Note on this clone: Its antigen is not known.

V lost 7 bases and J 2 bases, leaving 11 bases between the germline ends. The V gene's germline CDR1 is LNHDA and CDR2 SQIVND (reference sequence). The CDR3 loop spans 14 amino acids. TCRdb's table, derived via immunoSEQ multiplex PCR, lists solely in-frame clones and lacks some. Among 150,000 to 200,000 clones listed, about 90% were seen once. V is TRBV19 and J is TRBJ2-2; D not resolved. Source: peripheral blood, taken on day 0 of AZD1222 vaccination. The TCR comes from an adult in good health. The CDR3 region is CASTGVPNTGELFF. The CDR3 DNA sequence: TGTGCCAGTACGGGCGTACCCAACACCGGGGAGCTGTTTTTT.